Below, 28 T cell receptor beta chains from the same sample are listed, as sequenced in a study of control samples from healthy donors and cancer patients. Sequencing was performed with immunoSEQ multiplex PCR; in TCRdb, only in-frame clones are kept and a portion is missing. Found here are 150,000 to 200,000 clones, 88% of them singletons; the top ten hold roughly 5.3%. The sample was blood. These receptors were taken from a woman younger than 45 in good health.

V gene TRBV29-1 combines with J gene TRBJ1-2, with D possibly being TRBD1 (6 bases). The germline CDR1 and CDR2 sequences are SQVTM and ANQGSEA. V was pared by 4 bases and J by 5 bases, with 23 bases between. The CDR3 is 16 residues long. The CDR3 protein is CSVVHPGHTNGYGYTF. In DNA, the CDR3 is TGCAGCGTTGTACATCCGGGACACACCAATGGGTATGGCTACACCTTC. The complete variable domain, with remaining parts taken from reference TRBV29-1 and TRBJ1-2, reads SAVISQKPSRDICQRGTSLTIQCQVDSQVTMMFWYRQQPGQSLTLIATANQGSEATYESGFVIDKFPISRPNLTFSTLTVSNMSPEDSSIYLCSVVHPGHTNGYGYTFGSGTRLTVV.

V gene TRBV28 combines with J gene TRBJ1-2; TRBD1 might be the D (5 bases). V shed 7 bases and J shed 4 bases, with 22 bases lying between them. The CDR3 is 16 amino acids. Germline V gene sequence: CDR1 MDHEN, CDR2 SYDVKM. CDR3 nucleotide sequence: TGTGCCAGCACGAAAGCCTGGGGGGGTTGGGGCTATGGCTACACCTTC. Translation: CASTKAWGGWGYGYTF.

The chain joins TRBV6-1 to TRBJ2-7; 9 nucleotides match TRBD2. Trimming cost V 2 bases and J 6 bases; bases outside gene matches: 8. The germline V gene encodes CDR1 MNHNS and CDR2 SASEGT. This CDR3 is 15 amino acids long. In nucleotides, the CDR3 is TGTGCCAGCAGTGAAAGCGGGGGGCGGTGGCGCGAGCAGTACGTC. Its protein is CASSESGGRWREQYV.

This chain uses TRBV6-6 with TRBJ1-6; the match to TRBD1 covers 10 bases. Germline loops: CDR1 MNHNY, CDR2 SVGAGI (reference sequence). This CDR3 contains 18 residues. J gave up 7 bases and V 5 bases, and 14 bases lay outside the gene matches. DNA of the CDR3: TGTGCCAGCAGTCACCCGCAGATGCGACAGGGGGCGAATTCACCCCTCCACTTT. Translated, it gives CASSHPQMRQGANSPLHF.

This clone was counted between two and nine times. The CDR3 spells CASSPGGRGGYTF. The CDR3 nucleotides read TGTGCCAGCAGTCCTGGGGGAAGGGGTGGCTACACCTTC. The chain combines TRBV7-9 with TRBJ1-2, with a tentative D call TRBD1 (5 bases). V was cut by 6 bases and J by 7 bases, with 15 bases left in between. Germline-derived CDR1 and CDR2 are SEHNR and FQNEAQ (reference sequence). CDR3 length equals 13 residues.

This clone showed up just a few times. J is TRBJ2-2 and V is TRBV7-2; D perhaps matches TRBD2 (6 bases). CDR1 and CDR2 from the germline V gene are SGHTA and FQGNSA. CDR3 size: 16 residues. Trimming took off 5 bases at V and 0 bases at J, with 13 bases between the two ends. The CDR3 region is CASSPWGGTNTGELFF. CDR3 sequence (DNA): TGTGCCAGCAGCCCGTGGGGCGGGACGAACACCGGGGAGCTGTTTTTT. The complete variable domain, with remaining parts taken from reference TRBV7-2 and TRBJ2-2, reads GAGVSQSPSNKVTEKGKDVELRCDPISGHTALYWYRQSLGQGLEFLIYFQGNSAPDKSGLPSDRFSAERTGGSVSTLTIQRTQQEDSAVYLCASSPWGGTNTGELFFGEGSRLTVL.

The rearrangement joins TRBV14 to TRBJ2-1; 9 bases are shared with TRBD2. In germline, CDR1 is SGHDN, CDR2 FVKESK. J was trimmed by 4 bases and V by 4 bases; bases with no gene match: 2. The CDR3 extends over 14 amino acids. CDR3 sequence (DNA): TGTGCCAGCAGCCCCCTAGCGGGATACAATGAGCAGTTCTTC. Amino acid sequence: CASSPLAGYNEQFF. Complete variable domain (other parts from reference TRBV14 and TRBJ2-1): EAGVTQFPSHSVIEKGQTVTLRCDPISGHDNLYWYRRVMGKEIKFLLHFVKESKQDESGMPNNRFLAERTGGTYSTLKVQPAELEDSGVYFCASSPLAGYNEQFFGPGTRLTVL.

This clone occurred a few times. The J gene is TRBJ1-5, the V gene TRBV4-1; D unclear. This CDR3 contains 15 residues. CDR1 is MGHRA and CDR2 is YSYEKL in the germline V gene. Trimming stripped 1 base from V and 3 bases from J, with 10 bases between. The CDR3 DNA reads as TGCGCCAGCAGCCAAGGCCACGGGAACAATCAGCCCCAGCATTTT. Protein: CASSQGHGNNQPQHF.

The V and J genes are TRBV2 and TRBJ1-1; 8 nucleotides match TRBD1. V was clipped by 7 bases and J by 4 bases; unmatched bases: 8. CDR3 length: 14 amino acids. Germline loops: CDR1 SNHLY, CDR2 FYNNEI. CDR3 coding DNA: TGTGCCAGCAACCAAAACACAGGGGGCACTGAAGCTTTCTTT. It specifies CASNQNTGGTEAFF. The full variable domain, with the rest looked up from reference TRBV2 and TRBJ1-1, is EPEVTQTPSHQVTQMGQEVILRCVPISNHLYFYWYRQILGQKVEFLVSFYNNEISEKSEIFDDQFSVERPDGSNFTLKIRSTKLEDSAMYFCASNQNTGGTEAFFGQGTRLTVV.

J is TRBJ2-1 and V is TRBV29-1, with D uncertain. This CDR3 is 16 amino acids long. Trimming cost V 0 bases and J 0 bases, with 12 bases left between them. Germline CDR1 reads SQVTM; CDR2 reads ANQGSEA. CDR3 loop: CSVEDLGSSSYNEQFF. CDR3 bases: TGCAGCGTTGAAGATCTTGGGTCCAGCTCCTACAATGAGCAGTTCTTC.

The sample holds a few counts of this clone. The genes are TRBV9 and TRBJ2-1; no firm D call. The CDR3 length is 15 residues. The V and J ends lost 0 bases and 2 bases respectively, with 9 bases between them. Germline assignment: CDR1 SGDLS and CDR2 YYNGEE. The CDR3, as DNA: TGTGCCAGCAGCGTAGACAGAATCACCTACAATGAGCAGTTCTTC. Protein: CASSVDRITYNEQFF.

The chain carries TRBV28 and TRBJ2-5, with D perhaps TRBD2 (6 bases). V shed 3 bases and J shed 7 bases, with 6 bases lying between them. The germline gives CDR1 MDHEN, CDR2 SYDVKM. There are 11 residues in the CDR3. CDR3 sequence (DNA): TGTGCCAGCAGTTTGGGGGGGACCCAGTACTTC. Its protein product is CASSLGGTQYF. The full variable domain, completed using reference TRBV28 and TRBJ2-5, is DVKVTQSSRYLVKRTGEKVFLECVQDMDHENMFWYRQDPGLGLRLIYFSYDVKMKEKGDIPEGYSVSREKKERFSLILESASTNQTSMYLCASSLGGTQYFGPGTRLLVL.

This rearrangement joins TRBV28 to TRBJ2-7, with a weak D call TRBD1 (5 bases). The germline V gene encodes CDR1 MDHEN and CDR2 SYDVKM. V dropped 2 bases and J dropped 5 bases, with 10 bases sitting between them. This CDR3 is 13 amino acids long. Here the CDR3 DNA reads TGTGCCAGCAGTTTAGACCCCAGGGACGAGCAGTACTTC. Its translation: CASSLDPRDEQYF.

The chain joins TRBV10-2 to TRBJ2-6; 9 bases are a match to TRBD1. CDR3 length: 17 amino acids. V was pared by 4 bases and J by 4 bases, with 8 bases of the junction left unmatched. Per germline, CDR1 WSHSY and CDR2 SAAADI. CDR3 DNA: TGCGCCAGCAGTGCTAGGACAGGGGACCAGGGGGCCAACGTCCTGACTTTC. Translating gives CASSARTGDQGANVLTF.

This chain connects TRBV6-6 to TRBJ1-3; 8 bases fit TRBD1. The CDR3 has 14 residues. J was trimmed by 2 bases and V by 5 bases; bases with no gene match: 2. Germline V gene data show CDR1 as MNHNY and CDR2 as SVGAGI (reference sequence). The chain's CDR3 is CASSRTGTGNTIYF. DNA for the CDR3: TGTGCCAGCAGTCGGACAGGGACTGGAAACACCATATATTTT.

This clone was counted a few times. This rearrangement joins TRBV7-9 to TRBJ2-7; 8 bases line up with TRBD1. The germline V gene has CDR1 SEHNR and CDR2 FQNEAQ (reference sequence). V was pared by 1 base and J by 3 bases, with 5 bases of the junction left unmatched. There are 15 residues in the CDR3. The CDR3 region has the DNA TGTGCCAGCAGCTTAGAACGAGGACAGGGCTACGAGCAGTACGTC. Protein product: CASSLERGQGYEQYV.

This CDR3 reads CASRNRGHEQYV. The CDR3 DNA is TGCGCCAGCAGAAACAGGGGACACGAGCAGTACGTC. The chain uses TRBV10-2 and TRBJ2-7, with 7 bases lining up with TRBD1. The germline V gene encodes CDR1 WSHSY and CDR2 SAAADI. V dropped 6 bases and J dropped 5; count of bases not matched to a gene: 4. The CDR3 is made up of 12 amino acids.

The rearrangement uses TRBV12-3 or TRBV12-4 and TRBJ2-7, with a possible D match to TRBD2 (6 bases). V lost 6 bases and J lost 6, with 15 bases in between. The CDR3 sequence is 13 residues long. CDR3 DNA: TGTGCCAGCAGCCCACCGACTAGTTCCGAGCAGTACGTC. This encodes CASSPPTSSEQYV.

As DNA, the CDR3 is TGTGCCAGCAGTGAATATGAAAGGGGGAAGGGACTCTACGAGCAGTACTTC. As protein: CASSEYERGKGLYEQYF. The rearrangement links TRBV25-1 to TRBJ2-7, with D perhaps TRBD1 or TRBD2 (6 bases each). CDR1 MGHDK and CDR2 SYGVNS come from the germline V gene. The CDR3 sequence is 17 residues long. Trimming shortened V by 0 bases and J by 3 bases, and 18 bases separated the two germline ends.

The chain combines TRBV4-1 with TRBJ2-3, with D perhaps given as TRBD1 or TRBD2 (5 bases each). There are 17 residues in the CDR3. Germline V lookup: CDR1 MGHRA, CDR2 YSYEKL. With 0 bases removed from V and 2 bases from J, the gap between germline ends came to 15 bases. CDR3 amino acids: CASSQDNSGPNTDTQYF. CDR3 nucleotide sequence: TGCGCCAGCAGCCAAGATAATTCGGGGCCGAACACAGATACGCAGTATTTT.

The chain carries TRBV7-2 and TRBJ1-2; TRBD1 is a possible D gene (5 bases). V gave up 2 bases and J gave up 6 bases, with 10 bases separating them. The CDR3 is 13 amino acids. CDR1 and CDR2 from the germline V gene are SGHTA and FQGNSA. CDR3 loop: CASSLTGWDGYTF. The CDR3 region has the DNA TGTGCCAGCAGCTTAACAGGTTGGGATGGCTACACCTTC.

The chain is built from TRBV19 and TRBJ2-6; D not certain. Germline values: CDR1 LNHDA, CDR2 SQIVND (reference sequence). The CDR3 runs 14 residues. Trimming took 5 bases from V and 1 from J, leaving 6 bases between them. CDR3 nucleotide sequence: TGTGCCAGTAGTCCTCCGTCTGGGGCCAACGTCCTGACTTTC. Translated, it gives CASSPPSGANVLTF. Based on the CDR3 plus reference TRBV19 and TRBJ2-6, the full variable domain is DGGITQSPKYLFRKEGQNVTLSCEQNLNHDAMYWYRQDPGQGLRLIYYSQIVNDFQKGDIAEGYSVSREKKESFPLTVTSAQKNPTAFYLCASSPPSGANVLTFGAGSRLTVL.

The chain uses TRBV10-2 and TRBJ1-3; D gene unclear. Looked up from germline, CDR1 is WSHSY and CDR2 is SAAADI. The V gene lost 2 bases and the J gene lost 2 bases, with 10 bases spanning the gap. This CDR3 comprises 15 residues. CDR3 bases: TGCGCCAGCAGTGAGAGTGGGAGGACTGGAAACACCATATATTTT. It is translated as CASSESGRTGNTIYF.

This chain links TRBV24-1 with TRBJ2-5; D unclear. This CDR3 is 13 amino acids long. Germline V gene sequence: CDR1 KGHDR, CDR2 SFDVKD. V lost 0 bases to trimming and J lost 3 bases, with 4 bases between them. Written as DNA, the CDR3 is TGTGCCACCAGTGATTTGGGTAAAGAGACCCAGTACTTC. Translating gives CATSDLGKETQYF.

The table lists this clone with a few counts. The V and J genes are TRBV28 and TRBJ1-2, with 8 nucleotides matching TRBD1. Per the germline V gene, CDR1 is MDHEN and CDR2 is SYDVKM. This CDR3 has 15 amino acids. Germline trimming cut 3 bases from V and 4 bases from J; bases unmatched to any gene: 7. The CDR3 reads CASSLGTGDFYGYTF. As DNA, the CDR3 is TGTGCCAGCAGTTTGGGGACAGGTGACTTCTATGGCTACACCTTC.

This sequence joins TRBV14 and TRBJ2-7; perhaps TRBD2 as D (6 bases). Deletions cut 4 bases from V and 6 bases from J, with 13 bases between. CDR3 length: 13 amino acids. In germline, CDR1 is SGHDN, CDR2 FVKESK. This CDR3 reads CASSPLAGGEQYF. In DNA, the CDR3 is TGTGCCAGCAGCCCACTGGCCGGGGGCGAGCAGTACTTC.

This clone was seen a handful of times. This chain connects TRBV19 to TRBJ2-7; weak D call: TRBD1 (6 bases). The CDR3 length is 16 residues. Trimming took 6 bases from V and 0 from J, leaving 18 bases between them. Looked up from germline, CDR1 is LNHDA and CDR2 is SQIVND (reference sequence). CDR3 nucleotide sequence: TGTGCCAGTAGCGACGCCGGACAGCAAGGCTCCTACGAGCAGTACTTC. The encoded protein is CASSDAGQQGSYEQYF.

The chain links TRBV27 to TRBJ1-1; tentatively, D is TRBD1 (6 bases). The CDR3 spans 15 residues. The V and J ends lost 5 bases and 0 bases respectively, with 13 bases between them. Per the germline V gene, CDR1 is MNHEY and CDR2 is SMNVEV (reference sequence). The DNA of the CDR3 is TGTGCCAGCAGTAAGGGCGGACAGTTGAACACTGAAGCTTTCTTT. It encodes CASSKGGQLNTEAFF.